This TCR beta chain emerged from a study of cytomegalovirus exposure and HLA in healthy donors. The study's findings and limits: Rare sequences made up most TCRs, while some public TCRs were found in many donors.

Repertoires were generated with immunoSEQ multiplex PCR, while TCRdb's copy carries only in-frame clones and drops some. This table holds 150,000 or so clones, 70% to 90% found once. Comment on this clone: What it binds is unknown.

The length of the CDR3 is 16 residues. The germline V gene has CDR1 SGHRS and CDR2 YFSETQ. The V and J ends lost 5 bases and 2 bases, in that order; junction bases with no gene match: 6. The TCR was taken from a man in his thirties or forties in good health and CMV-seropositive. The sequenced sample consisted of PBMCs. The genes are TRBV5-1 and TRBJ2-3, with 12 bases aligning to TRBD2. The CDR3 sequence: CASSSLAGGLTDTQYF. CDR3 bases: TGCGCCAGCAGTTCACTAGCGGGGGGCCTCACAGATACGCAGTATTTT.